A selection of T cell receptor beta chains follows, all from one sample in a study of control samples from healthy donors and cancer patients. Clones were read by immunoSEQ multiplex PCR, and TCRdb kept only the in-frame ones, dropping some. In the table there are 150,000 or so clones, around 94% of which are singletons. Material: PBMCs. The receptors originated from a man aged 55 to 70 with colorectal cancer. The CDR3 runs from the conserved cysteine through the conserved F or W. D genes are given only for firm matches. Clone size is not always given. Where it is, it says once, few, many or a class for expanded clones.

V	J	size	D	CDR3	DNA
TRBV6-5	TRBJ2-1	.	TRBD2	CASSPLAGGPNEQFF	TGTGCCAGCAGCCCCCTAGCGGGGGGTCCGAATGAGCAGTTCTTC
TRBV12-3/TRBV12-4	TRBJ1-1	.	.	CASSLKGNTEAFF	TGTGCCAGCAGTTTGAAGGGAAACACTGAAGCTTTCTTT
TRBV7-6	TRBJ1-4	once	.	CASSLTEDEKLFF	TGTGCCAGCAGCTTAACAGAGGATGAAAAACTGTTTTTT
TRBV29-1	TRBJ2-3	.	.	CSVNGGPGFSTDTQYF	TGCAGCGTTAATGGGGGGCCAGGGTTCAGCACAGATACGCAGTATTTT
TRBV27	TRBJ1-3	once	.	CASSGAGEGGNTIYF	TGTGCCAGCAGTGGGGCAGGGGAAGGTGGAAACACCATATATTTT
TRBV5-1	TRBJ2-5	once	.	CASSLEVWETQYF	TGCGCCAGCAGCTTGGAGGTTTGGGAGACCCAGTACTTC
TRBV19	TRBJ1-4	.	.	CASSPSWGEKLFF	TGTGCCAGTAGTCCCAGCTGGGGAGAAAAACTGTTTTTT
TRBV30	TRBJ1-4	.	.	CAWMPGLPGEKLFF	TGTGCCTGGATGCCGGGTCTGCCGGGCGAAAAACTGTTTTTT
TRBV27	TRBJ1-2	once	TRBD1	CASSGWTGGDGYTF	TGTGCCAGCAGTGGATGGACAGGGGGCGATGGCTACACCTTC
TRBV6-2/TRBV6-3	TRBJ2-6	.	.	CASSSGLYSGANVLTF	TGTGCCAGCAGTTCCGGACTGTACTCTGGGGCCAACGTCCTGACTTTC
TRBV19	TRBJ1-4	.	TRBD1	CASSVQGVSNEKLFF	TGTGCCAGTAGTGTTCAGGGGGTCTCTAATGAAAAACTGTTTTTT
TRBV3-1/TRBV3-2	TRBJ1-4	.	.	CASSHGQNEKLFF	TGTGCCAGCAGCCATGGACAGAATGAAAAACTGTTTTTT
TRBV19	TRBJ1-5	.	.	CASTPTGNNQPQHF	TGTGCCAGTACCCCGACAGGAAACAATCAGCCCCAGCATTTT
TRBV6-6	TRBJ1-4	.	TRBD1	CASTVQGTNEKLFF	TGTGCCAGCACTGTACAGGGGACTAATGAAAAACTGTTTTTT
TRBV4-1	TRBJ1-2	.	.	CASSQGPGALNYGYTF	TGCGCCAGCAGCCAAGGTCCGGGGGCCCTGAACTATGGCTACACCTTC
TRBV30	TRBJ2-7	.	.	CAWSGRSYEQYF	TGTGCCTGGAGCGGACGGTCCTACGAGCAGTACTTC
TRBV6-5	TRBJ2-2	.	TRBD2	CASISPGGTGELFF	TGTGCCAGCATCTCGCCGGGGGGCACCGGGGAGCTGTTTTTT
TRBV10-3	TRBJ2-7	.	.	CAISEENRAHEQYF	TGTGCCATCAGTGAGGAGAACAGGGCCCACGAGCAGTACTTC
TRBV6-6	TRBJ2-1	.	.	CASSYKGSDYNEQFF	TGTGCCAGCAGTTACAAGGGCTCGGATTACAATGAGCAGTTCTTC
TRBV5-4	TRBJ2-1	.	TRBD2	CASSLTSGSYNEQFF	TGTGCCAGCAGCCTGACTAGCGGCTCCTACAATGAGCAGTTCTTC
TRBV12-3/TRBV12-4	TRBJ1-5	.	.	CASTEGGQPQHF	TGTGCCAGCACTGAGGGGGGCCAGCCCCAGCATTTT
TRBV27	TRBJ1-4	.	.	CASSFQRSLGEKLFF	TGTGCCAGCAGTTTTCAGAGGAGCCTGGGGGAAAAACTGTTTTTT
TRBV12-3/TRBV12-4	TRBJ1-2	.	.	CASSLPGIYGYTF	TGTGCCAGCAGTTTACCAGGGATCTATGGCTACACCTTC
TRBV5-4	TRBJ2-2	.	.	CASSLTGSYTGELFF	TGTGCCAGCAGCTTGACAGGGAGTTACACCGGGGAGCTGTTTTTT
TRBV5-8	TRBJ1-2	.	.	CASSLERDANGYTF	TGTGCCAGCAGCCTCGAACGGGACGCCAATGGCTACACCTTC
TRBV28	TRBJ1-5	few	TRBD1	CASSFFGTGGNQPQHF	TGTGCCAGCAGTTTTTTTGGGACAGGGGGCAATCAGCCCCAGCATTTT
TRBV5-5	TRBJ1-1	.	.	CASSPTGPATEAFF	TGTGCCAGCAGCCCCACAGGGCCCGCCACTGAAGCTTTCTTT
TRBV19	TRBJ2-7	.	TRBD1	CASSGTGDEQYF	TGTGCCAGTAGCGGGACAGGGGACGAGCAGTACTTC
TRBV9	TRBJ1-5	.	TRBD1	CASSRDSSSNQPQHF	TGTGCCAGCAGCCGGGACAGCTCGAGCAATCAGCCCCAGCATTTT
TRBV9	TRBJ1-6	.	.	CASSVTSSYNSPLHF	TGTGCCAGCAGCGTGACGAGCTCCTATAATTCACCCCTCCACTTT
TRBV7-9	TRBJ1-2	.	.	CASSLSTGYGGYTF	TGTGCCAGCAGCCTATCCACAGGGTACGGTGGCTACACCTTC
TRBV10-3	TRBJ1-2	.	.	CAISESEEGYGYTF	TGTGCCATCAGTGAGTCAGAGGAGGGCTATGGCTACACCTTC
TRBV5-1	TRBJ2-7	.	.	CASSQKGGVNEQYF	TGCGCCAGCAGCCAAAAGGGGGGCGTGAACGAGCAGTACTTC
TRBV10-3	TRBJ2-5	.	.	CAIKPTGYEETQYF	TGTGCCATCAAACCAACAGGGTACGAAGAGACCCAGTACTTC
TRBV7-2	TRBJ2-1	.	TRBD2	CASSPPGLAGFNEQFF	TGTGCCAGCAGCCCTCCGGGACTAGCGGGTTTCAATGAGCAGTTCTTC
TRBV5-1	TRBJ2-3	.	.	CASSLAARNTDTQYF	TGCGCCAGCAGCTTGGCCGCCAGGAACACAGATACGCAGTATTTT
TRBV12-3/TRBV12-4	TRBJ2-1	.	.	CASSLVGYNEQFF	TGTGCCAGCAGTTTAGTCGGGTACAATGAGCAGTTCTTC
TRBV19	TRBJ1-1	.	.	CASSSEGYTEAFF	TGTGCCAGTAGTTCCGAAGGGTACACTGAAGCTTTCTTT
TRBV28	TRBJ1-2	.	TRBD1	CASTIWGGTGRGINYGYTF	TGTGCCAGCACCATTTGGGGGGGGACAGGGAGGGGTATAAACTATGGCTACACCTTC
TRBV11-2	TRBJ2-1	.	.	CASSLIRGRDEQFF	TGTGCCAGCAGCTTAATTCGGGGCAGGGATGAGCAGTTCTTC
TRBV4-1	TRBJ1-2	once	.	CASSQDFLADSLYGYTF	TGCGCCAGCAGCCAAGATTTTCTGGCGGATTCACTCTATGGCTACACCTTC
TRBV19	TRBJ2-5	.	.	CASTLGASGTQYF	TGTGCCAGTACCCTGGGAGCCTCCGGGACTCAGTACTTC
TRBV21-1	TRBJ2-7	.	.	CAGQIQRVMVYEQYF	TGTGCCGGCCAAATACAGAGGGTGATGGTATACGAGCAGTACTTC
TRBV27	TRBJ2-1	.	.	CASSASGESYNEQFF	TGTGCCAGCAGCGCATCGGGGGAGTCCTACAATGAGCAGTTCTTC
TRBV4-2	TRBJ2-7	.	TRBD2	CASSQEGGYEQYF	TGTGCCAGCAGCCAAGAGGGGGGGTACGAGCAGTACTTC
TRBV5-1	TRBJ1-4	.	TRBD1	CASSPEGTGGLGEKLFF	TGCGCCAGCAGCCCGGAGGGGACAGGGGGCTTAGGGGAAAAACTGTTTTTT
TRBV2	TRBJ2-7	few	.	CAITGRDSYEQYF	TGTGCCATAACAGGTCGAGATTCTTACGAGCAGTACTTC
TRBV20-1	TRBJ1-3	.	.	CSASSGNTIYF	TGCAGTGCAAGCTCTGGAAACACCATATATTTT
TRBV5-1	TRBJ2-5	.	.	CASSAPDRDKGETQYF	TGCGCCAGCAGCGCCCCCGACCGGGACAAGGGGGAGACCCAGTACTTC
TRBV27	TRBJ1-6	.	.	CASSLLNSPLHF	TGTGCCAGCAGTCTCTTAAATTCACCCCTCCACTTT
TRBV30	TRBJ2-7	.	TRBD1	CGTGDTYEQYF	TGTGGGACAGGGGACACCTACGAGCAGTACTTC
TRBV28	TRBJ1-1	.	TRBD1	CASIPSRGQGNTEAFF	TGTGCCAGCATCCCCTCCAGGGGGCAAGGGAACACTGAAGCTTTCTTT
TRBV5-6	TRBJ2-5	.	TRBD1	CASSTQGGETQYF	TGTGCCAGCAGCACACAGGGGGGAGAGACCCAGTACTTC
TRBV29-1	TRBJ1-4	.	TRBD1	CSVEIQGWEKLFF	TGCAGCGTTGAAATACAGGGGTGGGAAAAACTGTTTTTT
TRBV5-6	TRBJ1-2	.	.	CASSEVTLSYGYTF	TGTGCCAGCAGCGAAGTGACGCTGAGCTATGGCTACACCTTC
TRBV5-4	TRBJ1-1	.	.	CASSQNTEAFF	TGTGCCAGCAGCCAGAACACTGAAGCTTTCTTT
TRBV10-3	TRBJ1-1	.	TRBD1	CAISDSRGGPEAFF	TGTGCCATCAGTGACTCCAGGGGGGGGCCAGAAGCTTTCTTT